This T cell receptor (beta chain) was sequenced in a study of T-cell memory formation after mild COVID-19. Study in general: TCR clusters were largely donor specific. Broader study findings: Those CD4+ clones that contracted were mainly in CM and EM (CD8+ ones in EMRA).

Trimming removed 2 bases at V and 1 base at J, with 11 bases between. The germline CDR1 and CDR2 sequences are DFQATT and SNEGSKA (reference sequence). The CDR3 contains 14 residues. This clonotype was seen only a few times. Its antigen is unknown. From 5'RACE with constant-segment primers came TCR alpha and TCR beta cDNA libraries that carried sample barcodes and UMIs. TCRdb re-called the 5' RACE reads with MiXCR, one entry per CDR3 protein. The sample holds a few hundred thousand distinct CDR3 sequences, around a fifth seen once. The sample consisted of PBMCs or a T cell subset sorted from them (not recorded which). The V gene is TRBV20-1, the J gene TRBJ1-1; tentative D call: TRBD1 (6 bases). This receptor was obtained from a man between 18 and 29 years old who had mild COVID-19 (a few samples of this study predate the infection). Cell type and time point are not known. CDR3 amino acids: CSARKTGPNTEAFF. In DNA, the CDR3 is TGCAGTGCTAGAAAGACAGGTCCGAACACTGAAGCTTTCTTT.